This TCR beta chain derives from a study of spatial heterogeneity in lung cancer. The time point is: sample taken at primary tumor resection. TCRdb reprocessed the 5' RACE reads with MiXCR, giving one entry per CDR3 protein. The table lists some 16,000 distinct CDR3 sequences, approximately 6.3% of them singletons. Germline assignment: CDR1 MGHDK and CDR2 SYGVNS. Trimming stripped 4 bases from V and 5 bases from J, with 5 bases between. This CDR3 is built from 11 residues. This clonotype was seen a few times. The antigen is unknown. Overall study results and limits: Counts of expanded intratumoral alpha and beta TCRs tracked tumor mutation counts.

This rearrangement joins TRBV25-1 to TRBJ1-1; D not certain. Sequencing was performed on lung tumor tissue, taken at surgery. The TCR comes from a female donor with early-stage non-small cell lung cancer. CDR3 sequence: CASSGFTEAFF. The CDR3 DNA is TGTGCCAGCAGTGGTTTTACTGAAGCTTTCTTT.